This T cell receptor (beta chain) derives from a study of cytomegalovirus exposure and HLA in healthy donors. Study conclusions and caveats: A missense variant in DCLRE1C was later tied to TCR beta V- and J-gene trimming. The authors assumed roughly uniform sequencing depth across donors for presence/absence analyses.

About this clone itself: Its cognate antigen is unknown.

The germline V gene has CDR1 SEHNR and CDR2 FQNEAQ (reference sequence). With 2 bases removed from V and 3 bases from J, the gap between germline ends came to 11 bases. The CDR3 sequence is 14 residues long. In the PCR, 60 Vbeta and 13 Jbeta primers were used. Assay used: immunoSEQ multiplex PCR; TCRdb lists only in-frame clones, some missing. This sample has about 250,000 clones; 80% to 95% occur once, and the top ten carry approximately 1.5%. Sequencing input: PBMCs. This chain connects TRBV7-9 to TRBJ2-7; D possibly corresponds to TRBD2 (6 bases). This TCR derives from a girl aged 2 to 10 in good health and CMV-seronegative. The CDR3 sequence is CASSLYGGDYEQYF. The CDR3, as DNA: TGTGCCAGCAGCTTATACGGGGGAGACTACGAGCAGTACTTC.